This entry is about one TCR beta chain. Its antigen is not identified. The data are from a study of blood T cells in healthy people across ages. General study results and limits: There was no known CMV status for donors, so expanded clonotype changes were possibly confounded.

A sample-barcoded 5' primer and a J-beta primer mix were used in a second PCR of roughly 6 to 11 cycles. MiXCR, run by TCRdb on the 5' RACE reads, gives a single entry per CDR3 protein. Of about 730,000 distinct CDR3 sequences listed, approximately 43% are singletons. The V gene's germline CDR1 is SGHRS and CDR2 YFSETQ. V was trimmed by 5 bases and J by 0 bases, leaving 12 bases between them. The CDR3 extends over 15 amino acids. The source of this sequence is a woman in her sixties in good health. This sequence joins TRBV5-1 and TRBJ2-1; D remains ambiguous. Sequenced input: blood. The CDR3 sequence: CASRESLSSYNEQFF. The CDR3 DNA is TGCGCCAGCAGAGAAAGCCTGAGCTCCTACAATGAGCAGTTCTTC.